This TCR beta chain was sequenced in a study of blood T cell repertoires in COVID-19. Background on the study: The samples span acute and convalescent COVID-19 from the United States, Italy and Spain. Nucleic acid was either cDNA or gDNA, and it came from T cells, B-cell-depleted T cells, or PBMCs.

Germline V gene lookup returns CDR1 MGHDK and CDR2 SYGVNS. CDR3 length: 13 amino acids. Trimming stripped 4 bases from V and 3 bases from J, with 9 bases between. In the original analysis: Amplification of reference gene primers was used by the study to estimate nucleated cell counts. Sequencing used immunoSEQ multiplex PCR; TCRdb keeps in-frame clones, though not all of them. V, J and clone size derive from that table, while D and trimming were established from the DNA sequence. There are about 110,000 clones in the sample; roughly two thirds occur only once, and about 1% lies in the top ten. This chain uses TRBV25-1 with TRBJ1-1, with a tentative D call TRBD1 (6 bases). This sequence originates from a human donor with acute or convalescent COVID-19. The donor label of this sample is uncertain. The sequenced sample consisted of peripheral blood. In nucleotides, the CDR3 is TGTGCCAGCAGTGTGCAGGGGTACACTGAAGCTTTCTTT. Its protein is CASSVQGYTEAFF.